The 32 T cell receptor beta chains below were found in one sample sequenced in a study of cytomegalovirus exposure and HLA in healthy donors. PCR used 60 Vbeta primers and 13 Jbeta primers. TCRdb's copy holds only in-frame clones and misses some; the assay was immunoSEQ multiplex PCR. The sample contains a few hundred thousand clones, around 77% of which appear only once. Sequencing input: PBMCs. These receptors came from a woman under 40 in good health and CMV-seronegative.

The chain recombines TRBV6-6 with TRBJ2-7; D might be TRBD1 (5 bases). The V end was cut by 6 bases, the J end by 6 bases, with 21 bases between. The CDR3 consists of 15 residues. Germline V lookup: CDR1 MNHNY, CDR2 SVGAGI (reference sequence). CDR3: CASRLGGAMMGEQYF. CDR3 nucleotide sequence: TGTGCCAGCAGGCTCGGTGGGGCAATGATGGGCGAGCAGTACTTC.

The rearrangement joins TRBV25-1 to TRBJ1-1; D not certain. This CDR3 has 12 residues. V was shortened by 8 bases and J by 6 bases, with 13 bases between the two germline ends. The germline gives CDR1 MGHDK, CDR2 SYGVNS. CDR3 sequence (DNA): TGTGCCAGCCACTCCCGCCGGGCTGAAGCTTTCTTT. This encodes CASHSRRAEAFF.

This clone was found a few times. The CDR3 DNA reads TGTGCCAGCAATCGCGGGGGCAGCTCCTACGAGCAGTACTTC. Encoded protein: CASNRGGSSYEQYF. This sequence joins TRBV6-5 and TRBJ2-7; D possibly corresponds to TRBD2 (7 bases). The V gene's germline CDR1 is MNHEY and CDR2 SVGAGI. With 7 bases removed from V and 0 bases from J, the gap between germline ends came to 13 bases. This CDR3 is built from 14 residues.

The V gene is TRBV4-1, the J gene TRBJ1-6, with D tentatively TRBD1 (5 bases). The germline V gene has CDR1 MGHRA and CDR2 YSYEKL. This CDR3 is built from 15 residues. V dropped 5 bases and J dropped 5 bases, with 13 bases sitting between them. Written as DNA, the CDR3 is TGCGCCAGCAGCTCTCATCGGACAAATAATTCACCCCTCCACTTT. It specifies CASSSHRTNNSPLHF.

The J gene is TRBJ1-2, the V gene TRBV15, with D unclear. This CDR3 spans 11 amino acids. The V and J ends lost 3 bases and 5 bases respectively, with 4 bases between them. Germline CDR1 LNHNV, CDR2 YYDKDF (reference sequence). The CDR3 DNA sequence: TGTGCCACCAGCAGCTTGTATGGCTACACCTTC. Amino acids: CATSSLYGYTF. Together with reference TRBV15 and TRBJ1-2, the CDR3 gives the full variable domain: DAMVIQNPRYQVTQFGKPVTLSCSQTLNHNVMYWYQQKSSQAPKLLFHYYDKDFNNEADTPDNFQSRRPNTSFCFLDIRSPGLGDTAMYLCATSSLYGYTFGSGTRLTVV.

This rearrangement joins TRBV7-3 to TRBJ2-3; TRBD1 aligns across 7 bases. Germline V gene sequence: CDR1 SGHTA, CDR2 FQGTGA. CDR3 length: 16 residues. V dropped 1 base and J dropped 2; count of bases not matched to a gene: 6. The CDR3 region is CASSLRTGRYTDTQYF. The CDR3 coding sequence is TGTGCCAGCAGCTTAAGGACAGGCCGGTACACAGATACGCAGTATTTT.

Concerning this clone itself: The DNA is omitted, as the CDR3 cannot be located on it reliably, and the CDR3 follows TCRdb's listing. The chain recombines TRBV9 with TRBJ2-6; TRBD1 is taken as the D call from the table, unchecked against the DNA. Germline V gene data show CDR1 as SGDLS and CDR2 as YYNGEE. The CDR3 has 18 amino acids, counting both end residues. CDR3 amino acids: CASSVGLGIGSGANVPTF.

V is TRBV27 and J is TRBJ2-1; unclear D gene. The CDR3 length is 15 residues. Trimming pared 5 bases from V and 2 bases from J, leaving 13 bases between. Germline CDR1 reads MNHEY; CDR2 reads SMNVEV (reference sequence). DNA for the CDR3: TGTGCCAGCAGTCCCAAAGCCGACACCTACAATGAGCAGTTCTTC. It codes for CASSPKADTYNEQFF.

The chain links TRBV5-1 to TRBJ1-3, with D tentatively TRBD1 (6 bases). V lost 0 bases to trimming and J lost 0 bases, with 7 bases between them. The germline V gene encodes CDR1 SGHRS and CDR2 YFSETQ. The CDR3 totals 15 residues. The CDR3 coding sequence is TGCGCCAGCAGCTTGGAGGGGGTCTCTGGAAACACCATATATTTT. Amino acids: CASSLEGVSGNTIYF.

V gene TRBV2 combines with J gene TRBJ1-5, with 7 bases aligning to TRBD1. The CDR3 has 15 residues. J was trimmed by 5 bases and V by 5 bases; bases with no gene match: 9. Germline-derived CDR1 and CDR2 are SNHLY and FYNNEI. For the CDR3, the DNA is TGTGCCAGCAGTACTGACAGGGCCGGCCATCAGCCCCAGCATTTT. This codes for CASSTDRAGHQPQHF.

The chain is built from TRBV7-3 and TRBJ2-1; a possible D gene is TRBD1 (8 bases). Germline V gene lookup returns CDR1 SGHTA and CDR2 FQGTGA. This CDR3 has 15 residues. V lost 8 bases and J lost 3, with 17 bases in between. In DNA form, the CDR3 reads TGTGCCAGCGCCTTACAGGGGGGGTTCTACAATGAGCAGTTCTTC. It translates to CASALQGGFYNEQFF.

This clone was seen only a few times. The chain is built from TRBV5-5 and TRBJ1-1; no firm D call. Germline values: CDR1 SGHKS, CDR2 YYEKEE (reference sequence). The CDR3 is 14 residues long. Trimming took 2 bases from V and 6 from J, leaving 14 bases between them. In nucleotides, the CDR3 is TGTGCCAGCAGCTTTGGCGGGGTGAGATCTGAAGCTTTCTTT. Protein sequence: CASSFGGVRSEAFF.

The V and J genes are TRBV4-2 and TRBJ2-1, with 9 positions matching TRBD2. The CDR3 contains 15 residues. The ends lost 5 bases at V and 3 bases at J; junction bases unmatched: 5. Germline V gives CDR1 LGHNA, CDR2 YNFKEQ. CDR3 sequence: CASSSSGGSYNEQFF. The CDR3 bases are TGTGCCAGCAGCTCCAGCGGGGGGAGCTACAATGAGCAGTTCTTC.

J is TRBJ2-7 and V is TRBV28; D might be TRBD2 (6 bases). V was shortened by 6 bases and J by 3 bases, with 21 bases between the two germline ends. CDR1 MDHEN and CDR2 SYDVKM come from the germline V gene. CDR3 length: 16 amino acids. CDR3 coding DNA: TGTGCCAGCAGCTTCCGGTCCCGACTAGTAGTCTACGAGCAGTACTTC. Its translation: CASSFRSRLVVYEQYF.

The CDR3 DNA follows: TGTGCCAGCAGCTTAGGACACCAAATCTACGAGCAGTACTTC. It translates to CASSLGHQIYEQYF. The J gene is TRBJ2-7, the V gene TRBV7-2; D not resolved. Per the germline V gene, CDR1 is SGHTA and CDR2 is FQGNSA. Trimming removed 1 base from V and 3 bases from J, with 10 bases in between. This CDR3 is built from 14 residues. The full variable domain, with the rest looked up from reference TRBV7-2 and TRBJ2-7, is GAGVSQSPSNKVTEKGKDVELRCDPISGHTALYWYRQSLGQGLEFLIYFQGNSAPDKSGLPSDRFSAERTGGSVSTLTIQRTQQEDSAVYLCASSLGHQIYEQYFGPGTRLTVT.

V usage is TRBV19 and J usage is TRBJ2-7; D might be TRBD2 (6 bases). Looked up from germline, CDR1 is LNHDA and CDR2 is SQIVND (reference sequence). The CDR3 sequence is 14 residues long. Trimming removed 6 bases from V and 2 bases from J, with 14 bases in between. DNA for the CDR3: TGTGCCAGTAGGGATGGGGGAGGCACCTACGAGCAGTACTTC. Protein product: CASRDGGGTYEQYF.

The chain is built from TRBV10-3 and TRBJ1-1; 7 nucleotides align to TRBD1. This CDR3 has 14 amino acids. J was trimmed by 5 bases and V by 6 bases; bases with no gene match: 9. Germline V lookup: CDR1 ENHRY, CDR2 SYGVKD. DNA for the CDR3: TGTGCCATCAGCCCAGGGGGTCCGGCGACTGAAGCTTTCTTT. The encoded protein is CAISPGGPATEAFF.

The chain carries TRBV27 and TRBJ2-7, with 7 nucleotides matching TRBD2. This CDR3 contains 15 residues. J was trimmed by 5 bases and V by 3 bases; bases with no gene match: 10. Germline CDR1 and CDR2: MNHEY and SMNVEV (reference sequence). CDR3 DNA: TGTGCCAGCAGTTTGACTAGCCGCCTGCTGAACGAGCAGTACTTC. Translation: CASSLTSRLLNEQYF.

This clone is a singleton in its sample. The V and J genes are TRBV12-5 and TRBJ1-1, with D possibly matching TRBD1 (5 bases). This CDR3 spans 13 amino acids. The V end was cut by 3 bases, the J end by 7 bases, with 12 bases between. CDR1 LGHNT and CDR2 FRNRAP come from the germline V gene. The CDR3 loop is CASGLSGSGEAFF. CDR3 DNA: TGTGCTAGTGGTTTATCAGGGTCCGGTGAAGCTTTCTTT.

This clone was counted a few times. This chain uses TRBV29-1 with TRBJ2-3, with 7 nucleotides matching TRBD2. The CDR3 totals 16 residues. Germline V gene sequence: CDR1 SQVTM, CDR2 ANQGSEA. V was clipped by 0 bases and J by 2 bases; unmatched bases: 8. As DNA, the CDR3 is TGCAGCGTTGAAGATCACCAGCGGGGAGCCACAGATACGCAGTATTTT. It specifies CSVEDHQRGATDTQYF.

The chain has TRBV2 and TRBJ2-4; no clear D gene. Germline loops: CDR1 SNHLY, CDR2 FYNNEI. Trimming took 4 bases from V and 0 from J, leaving 7 bases between them. The CDR3 consists of 14 residues. The CDR3 loop is CASSGTVAKNIQYF. The DNA of the CDR3 is TGTGCCAGCAGTGGTACTGTAGCCAAAAACATTCAGTACTTC.

This clone occurred once. The V gene is TRBV28, the J gene TRBJ1-2, with D possibly TRBD1 on 6 matching bases. This CDR3 region has 13 residues. Looked up from germline, CDR1 is MDHEN and CDR2 is SYDVKM. With 9 bases removed from V and 0 bases from J, the gap between germline ends came to 11 bases. The CDR3 bases are TGTGCCAGTCAGGGGTTCCCTAACTATGGCTACACCTTC. Translating it yields CASQGFPNYGYTF.

The V call is TRBV6-1, the J call TRBJ2-2; TRBD1 agrees at 10 bases. CDR1 MNHNS and CDR2 SASEGT come from the germline V gene. With V trimmed by 4 bases and J by 6 bases, 5 bases remained unmatched. CDR3 length: 15 amino acids. The CDR3 DNA sequence: TGTGCCAGCAGTGTGGGACAGGGGATCCCCGGGGAGCTGTTTTTT. It yields the protein CASSVGQGIPGELFF.

In the case of this clone: In the same sample, other DNA sequences code for this CDR3. As DNA, the CDR3 is TGTGCCTGGAGTGTCCAGGGGAATCAGCCCCAGCATTTT. Its translation is CAWSVQGNQPQHF. The chain has TRBV30 and TRBJ1-5; D possibly corresponds to TRBD1 (6 bases). Trimming took 0 bases from V and 4 from J, leaving 7 bases between them. This CDR3 region has 13 residues. In germline, CDR1 is GTSNPN, CDR2 SVGIG (reference sequence).

The chain recombines TRBV6-1 with TRBJ2-3; 12 bases match TRBD2. The CDR3 is 15 amino acids. Germline-derived CDR1 and CDR2 are MNHNS and SASEGT. The J segment lost 4 bases and the V segment lost 6 bases, leaving 5 bases of the junction unmatched. This CDR3 is CASRLLAGGADTQYF. The CDR3 DNA reads TGTGCCAGCAGACTACTAGCGGGAGGAGCAGATACGCAGTATTTT.

This clone was counted once. This chain connects TRBV5-1 to TRBJ2-2; D remains unclear. V lost 0 bases, J lost 7 bases, and 7 bases lay in between. Per germline, CDR1 SGHRS and CDR2 YFSETQ. The CDR3 totals 13 residues. CDR3 nucleotide sequence: TGCGCCAGCAGCTTGGGGTACAGCGGGGAGCTGTTTTTT. Protein product: CASSLGYSGELFF.

V is TRBV5-1 and J is TRBJ1-2, with TRBD1 matching over 12 bases. From germline, CDR1 is SGHRS and CDR2 YFSETQ. The CDR3 is 15 residues long. V lost 4 bases and J lost 8; bases outside the gene matches: 9. The DNA for the CDR3 is TGCGCCAGCAGCCCGGGACAGGGGGCCCCGTGGGGCTACACCTTC. It yields the protein CASSPGQGAPWGYTF. Full variable domain (missing parts from reference TRBV5-1 and TRBJ1-2): KAGVTQTPRYLIKTRGQQVTLSCSPISGHRSVSWYQQTPGQGLQFLFEYFSETQRNKGNFPGRFSGRQFSNSRSEMNVSTLELGDSALYLCASSPGQGAPWGYTFGSGTRLTVV.

The chain employs TRBV30 and TRBJ1-1, with 8 bases matching TRBD1. This CDR3 spans 13 amino acids. The V and J ends lost 1 base and 5 bases, in that order; junction bases with no gene match: 3. The germline CDR1 and CDR2 sequences are GTSNPN and SVGIG (reference sequence). For the CDR3, the DNA is TGTGCCTGGAGTGAGACAGGGGCTACTGAAGCTTTCTTT. This translates into CAWSETGATEAFF.

The chain is built from TRBV9 and TRBJ2-7, with a weak D call TRBD2 (7 bases). From germline, CDR1 is SGDLS and CDR2 YYNGEE. This CDR3 is 15 amino acids long. Trimming cost V 0 bases and J 3 bases, with 13 bases left between them. The DNA for the CDR3 is TGTGCCAGCAGCGTAGGTGCGGGGGCTTTCTACGAGCAGTACTTC. Its protein is CASSVGAGAFYEQYF.

The V gene is TRBV10-3, the J gene TRBJ1-1, with TRBD1 matching 7 bases. The CDR3 is made up of 15 amino acids. Germline V gene lookup returns CDR1 ENHRY and CDR2 SYGVKD. V was clipped by 6 bases and J by 6 bases; unmatched bases: 13. CDR3 in DNA: TGTGCCATCAGCTACCGGGACAGTACGGTCGCTGAAGCTTTCTTT. Translating it yields CAISYRDSTVAEAFF.

This clone appeared a few times. The V and J genes are TRBV29-1 and TRBJ2-7, with D possibly matching TRBD2 (6 bases). This CDR3 contains 15 residues. The germline V gene encodes CDR1 SQVTM and CDR2 ANQGSEA. V lost 0 bases to trimming and J lost 2 bases, with 14 bases between them. The chain's CDR3 is CSVEDRGTQTYEQYF. CDR3 in DNA: TGCAGCGTTGAAGATCGGGGGACCCAGACCTACGAGCAGTACTTC.

The chain combines TRBV10-3 with TRBJ1-2; 9 bases align to TRBD1. V was clipped by 6 bases and J by 0 bases; unmatched bases: 11. The CDR3 sequence is 17 residues long. Germline V gene data show CDR1 as ENHRY and CDR2 as SYGVKD. Written as DNA, the CDR3 is TGTGCCATCAGGGGGGACAGGGAGCCCAATTCTAACTATGGCTACACCTTC. Its protein product is CAIRGDREPNSNYGYTF.